This paragraph reports one T cell receptor (beta chain). Per the germline V gene, CDR1 is LGHNA and CDR2 is YSLEER. CDR3 length equals 16 residues. Trimming cost V 0 bases and J 4 bases; bases outside gene matches: 8. The entry originates in a study of blood T cell repertoires in COVID-19. Study as a whole: The cDNA or gDNA used as material had been derived from T cells, B-cell-depleted T cells, or PBMCs.

Original methodology: Reference gene primers were amplified, and this amplification served to estimate nucleated cell counts. Data came from immunoSEQ multiplex PCR; TCRdb stores just in-frame clones and leaves some out. Clonal size and the V and J genes are those of that table, whereas D and trimming came from the DNA. The sample contains around 400,000 clones, around 87% of which appear only once. Patients at the Seattle site were enrolled during active infection and followed longitudinally. The receptor comes from a woman aged 25 to 39 with COVID-19, enrolled during active disease. Sequenced sample: peripheral blood. The chain links TRBV4-3 to TRBJ2-7; TRBD1 agrees at 8 bases. CDR3 in DNA: TGCGCCAGCAGCCAAGATCGGTCAGGGGGCGGTTACGAGCAGTACTTC. Its translation: CASSQDRSGGGYEQYF.